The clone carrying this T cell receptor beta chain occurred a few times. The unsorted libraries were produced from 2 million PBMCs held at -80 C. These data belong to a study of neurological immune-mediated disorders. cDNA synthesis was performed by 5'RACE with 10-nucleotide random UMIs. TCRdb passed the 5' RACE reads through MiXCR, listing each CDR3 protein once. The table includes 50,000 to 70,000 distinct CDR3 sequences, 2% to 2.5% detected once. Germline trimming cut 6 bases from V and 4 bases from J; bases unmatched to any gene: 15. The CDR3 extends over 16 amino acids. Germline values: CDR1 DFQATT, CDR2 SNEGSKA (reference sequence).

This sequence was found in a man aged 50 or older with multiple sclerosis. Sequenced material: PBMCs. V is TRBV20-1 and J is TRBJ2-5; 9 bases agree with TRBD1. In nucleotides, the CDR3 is TGCAGTGCCCCCGGGGGAGACAGGGGGATCAGAGAGACCCAGTACTTC. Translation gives CSAPGGDRGIRETQYF.